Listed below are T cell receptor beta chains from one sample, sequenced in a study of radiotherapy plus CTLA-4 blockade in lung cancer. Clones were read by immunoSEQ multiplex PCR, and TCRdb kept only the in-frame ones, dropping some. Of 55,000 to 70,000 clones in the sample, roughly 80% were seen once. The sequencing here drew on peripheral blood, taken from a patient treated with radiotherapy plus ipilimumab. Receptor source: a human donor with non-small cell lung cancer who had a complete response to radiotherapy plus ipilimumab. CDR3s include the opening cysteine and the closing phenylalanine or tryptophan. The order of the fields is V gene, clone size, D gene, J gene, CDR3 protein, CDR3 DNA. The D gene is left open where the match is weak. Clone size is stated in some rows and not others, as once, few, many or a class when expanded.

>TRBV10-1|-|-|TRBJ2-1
CASSENSGEQFF
TGCGCCAGCAGTGAAAACAGCGGTGAGCAGTTCTTC
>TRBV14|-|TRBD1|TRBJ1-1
CASTLLHTGDTEAFF
TGTGCCAGCACCCTGCTTCATACAGGGGACACTGAAGCTTTCTTT
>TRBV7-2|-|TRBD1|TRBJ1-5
CASSSGQGRLNQPQHF
TGTGCCAGCAGCTCCGGACAGGGGCGCCTCAATCAGCCCCAGCATTTT
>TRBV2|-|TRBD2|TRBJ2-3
CASSGPGLADTQYF
TGTGCCAGCAGTGGACCGGGACTAGCGGATACGCAGTATTTT
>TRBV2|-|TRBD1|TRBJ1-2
CASSDGGTGFEKDYGYTF
TGTGCCAGCAGTGATGGTGGGACAGGGTTTGAGAAGGACTATGGCTACACCTTC
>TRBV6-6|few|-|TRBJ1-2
CASSSTGYGYTF
TGTGCCAGCAGTTCGACAGGCTATGGCTACACCTTC
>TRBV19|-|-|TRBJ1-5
CASSITEYRASNQPQHF
TGTGCCAGTAGTATAACAGAGTACAGAGCTAGCAATCAGCCCCAGCATTTT
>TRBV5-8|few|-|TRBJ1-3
CASSWTVAGNTIYF
TGTGCCAGCAGCTGGACAGTGGCTGGAAACACCATATATTTT
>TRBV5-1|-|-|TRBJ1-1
CASSLLGDKGEAFF
TGCGCCAGCAGCTTGTTGGGTGACAAGGGGGAAGCTTTCTTT
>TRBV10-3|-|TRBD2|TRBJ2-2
CAISESKREYRSGELFF
TGTGCCATCAGTGAGTCGAAGCGGGAGTATCGGAGCGGGGAGCTGTTTTTT
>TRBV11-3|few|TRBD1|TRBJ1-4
CASSVRQGTNEKLFF
TGTGCCAGCAGCGTTAGACAGGGAACTAATGAAAAACTGTTTTTT
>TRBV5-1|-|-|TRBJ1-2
CASSFVGDYGYTF
TGCGCCAGCAGCTTTGTCGGTGACTATGGCTACACCTTC
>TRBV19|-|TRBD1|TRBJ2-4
CATRIQGLQANIQYF
TGTGCCACTAGAATACAGGGGCTTCAAGCAAACATTCAGTACTTC
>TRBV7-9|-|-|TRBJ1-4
CASSSPGPLGEKLFF
TGTGCCAGCAGCAGCCCAGGGCCCTTGGGTGAAAAACTGTTTTTT
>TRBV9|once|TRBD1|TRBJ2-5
CASSPRQGGEVETQYF
TGTGCCAGCAGCCCCAGACAGGGGGGGGAGGTAGAGACCCAGTACTTC
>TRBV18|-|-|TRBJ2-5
CASSPKTGQETQYF
TGTGCCAGCTCACCCAAGACAGGCCAAGAGACCCAGTACTTC
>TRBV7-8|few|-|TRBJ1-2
CASSTDRLGYTF
TGTGCCAGCAGCACCGACCGACTTGGCTACACCTTC
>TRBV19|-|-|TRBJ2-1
CASSSYNEQFF
TGTGCCAGTAGTTCGTACAATGAGCAGTTCTTC
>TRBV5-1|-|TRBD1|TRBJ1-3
CASSTQGAGNTIYF
TGCGCCAGCAGCACACAGGGGGCAGGAAACACCATATATTTT
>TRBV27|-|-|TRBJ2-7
CASSLNRLSYEQYF
TGTGCCAGCAGTTTGAACAGGCTTTCCTACGAGCAGTACTTC
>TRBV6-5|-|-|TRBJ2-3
CASSSAGLTSTDTQYF
TGTGCCAGCAGTTCCGCCGGACTCACTAGCACAGATACGCAGTATTTT
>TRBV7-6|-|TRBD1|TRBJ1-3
CASSLRSTRIADRAGNTIYF
TGTGCCAGCAGCTTAAGATCAACTCGAATTGCGGACAGGGCGGGAAACACCATATATTTT
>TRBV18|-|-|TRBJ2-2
CASFPRGGAEAGELFF
TGTGCCAGCTTTCCACGAGGAGGGGCTGAAGCCGGGGAGCTGTTTTTT
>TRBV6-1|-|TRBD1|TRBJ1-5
CACRYEDRANQPQHF
TGTGCCTGTCGATACGAGGACAGGGCCAATCAGCCCCAGCATTTT
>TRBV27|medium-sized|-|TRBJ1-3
CASSPLDRNSGNTIYF
TGTGCCAGCAGTCCCCTAGACAGGAACTCTGGAAACACCATATATTTT
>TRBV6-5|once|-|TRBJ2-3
CASSAGGTDTQYF
TGTGCCAGCTCTGCCGGGGGCACAGATACGCAGTATTTT
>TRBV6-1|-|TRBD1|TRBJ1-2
CASSEGQVYGYTF
TGTGCCAGCAGTGAGGGACAGGTCTATGGCTACACCTTC
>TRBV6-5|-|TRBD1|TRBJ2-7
CASSIAGTGHYEQYF
TGTGCCAGCAGTATAGCCGGGACAGGGCACTACGAGCAGTACTTC
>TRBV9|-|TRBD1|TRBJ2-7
CASSVGDRVYEQYF
TGTGCCAGCAGCGTAGGTGACAGGGTCTACGAGCAGTACTTC
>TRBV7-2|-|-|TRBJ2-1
CASSPGTFNEQFF
TGTGCCAGCAGCCCCGGGACTTTCAATGAGCAGTTCTTC
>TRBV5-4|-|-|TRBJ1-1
CASSFGTPGGTEAFF
TGTGCCAGCAGCTTTGGGACTCCGGGAGGGACTGAAGCTTTCTTT
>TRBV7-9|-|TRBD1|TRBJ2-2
CASSLGTGTTGELFF
TGTGCCAGCAGCCTCGGGACAGGGACCACCGGGGAGCTGTTTTTT
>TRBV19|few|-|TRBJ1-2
CASSIDAQQGNYGYTF
TGTGCCAGTAGTATAGATGCGCAACAGGGAAACTATGGCTACACCTTC
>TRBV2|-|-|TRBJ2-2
CASSQIKNTGELFF
TGTGCCAGCAGCCAAATCAAGAACACCGGGGAGCTGTTTTTT
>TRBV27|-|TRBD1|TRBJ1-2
CASSLSPGGSYGYTF
TGTGCCAGCAGTTTATCTCCAGGGGGATCCTATGGCTACACCTTC
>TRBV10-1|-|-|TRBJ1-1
CASSESGGPEAFF
TGCGCCAGCAGTGAGTCCGGGGGGCCTGAAGCTTTCTTT
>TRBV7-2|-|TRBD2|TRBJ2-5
CASSFGTSGGRRGETQYF
TGTGCCAGCAGCTTCGGGACTAGCGGGGGGCGGAGGGGAGAGACCCAGTACTTC
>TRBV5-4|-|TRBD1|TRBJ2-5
CASSLGHRGRQETQYF
TGTGCCAGCAGCTTGGGGCACAGGGGGCGGCAAGAGACCCAGTACTTC
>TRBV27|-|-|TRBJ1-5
CASSAEPGTYQPQHF
TGTGCCAGCAGTGCAGAACCCGGGACTTATCAGCCCCAGCATTTT
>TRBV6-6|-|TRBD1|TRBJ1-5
CASSLQGAVGNQPQHF
TGTGCCAGCAGTTTACAGGGGGCGGTGGGCAATCAGCCCCAGCATTTT